This T cell receptor beta chain comes out of a study of control samples from healthy donors and cancer patients. The V end lost 4 bases, the J end lost 3 bases, and 15 bases lay between the germline ends. Germline V gives CDR1 SGHNT, CDR2 YYREEE (reference sequence). The CDR3 has 15 residues. Sequencing was performed with immunoSEQ multiplex PCR; in TCRdb, only in-frame clones are kept and a portion is missing. The sample records about 86,000 clones, just over 90% being singletons. The rearrangement links TRBV5-4 to TRBJ2-3, with D possibly being TRBD1 (5 bases). This TCR derives from a woman in her twenties or thirties in good health. Material for sequencing was blood. Here the CDR3 reads CASSLDRGQTDTQYF. In DNA form, the CDR3 reads TGTGCCAGCAGCCTGGATAGGGGCCAGACAGATACGCAGTATTTT.